This T cell receptor (beta chain) was identified during a study of blood T cell repertoires in COVID-19. CDR3 length: 16 residues. Germline V CDR1 and CDR2: KGHDR, SFDVKD. The V end was cut by 1 base, the J end by 3 bases, with 11 bases between. Profiling relied on immunoSEQ multiplex PCR, and the TCRdb table lists in-frame clones only, not all of them. The sample consists of just under 90,000 clones, approximately 91% of them appearing once. Sequencing input: peripheral blood. This rearrangement joins TRBV24-1 to TRBJ2-2; D possibly corresponds to TRBD2 (5 bases). The receptor was derived from a man in his sixties with acute or convalescent COVID-19. Here the CDR3 reads CATSDFGGRDTGELFF. The DNA for the CDR3 is TGTGCCACCAGTGATTTTGGAGGACGGGACACCGGGGAGCTGTTTTTT.